A selection of T cell receptor beta chains follows, all from one sample in a study of T cell clones after liver transplantation. TCRdb keeps only in-frame clones here, not all; method: immunoSEQ multiplex PCR. Seen here are more than 95,000 clones, over 75% observed once, and the top ten hold around 0.83%. Sequenced here: CD4+ T cells from blood, sampled 12 months after liver transplant. These receptors all come from a human patient who received a liver transplant. Some T cells could come from the graft donor. Both conserved end residues are trimmed from each CDR3.

CDR3aa	v_gene	j_gene
ASSGQVGTEAF	TRBV19	TRBJ1-1
ASSFNTWPRETQY	TRBV7-2	TRBJ2-5
ASSQTGVLDEQY	TRBV2	TRBJ2-7
ASNVAGRNEKLF	TRBV19	TRBJ1-4
ASSPLAGILNEQF	TRBV19	TRBJ2-1
ASSLRLAADNEQF	TRBV11-2	TRBJ2-1
ASMVGGRSGELF	TRBV6-5	TRBJ2-2
ASSEGVDTQY	TRBV2	TRBJ2-3
ASSSTGAGGELF	TRBV7-3	TRBJ2-2
ASSLRDRVAGANVLT	TRBV7-9	TRBJ2-6
ASSQVSGGVSYNEQF	TRBV14	TRBJ2-1
ASSNSGGLTYEQY	TRBV5-6	TRBJ2-7
ASRLSGANVLT	TRBV7-2	TRBJ2-6
ASSGHGGDQPQH	TRBV21-1	TRBJ1-5
ASSQTGTGGDEQY	TRBV5-6	TRBJ2-7
ASFPRASGINEQY	TRBV18	TRBJ2-7
ASSVVGEPYNEQF	TRBV9	TRBJ2-1
ASRPTKGLTFTDTQY	TRBV27	TRBJ2-3
ASSSRQGTEAF	TRBV19	TRBJ1-1
ASSPPGGVTGELF	TRBV18	TRBJ2-2
ASSPVPGGRAGELF	TRBV27	TRBJ2-2
ATGRDDKNIQY	TRBV10-3	TRBJ2-4
ASSLSAGLVGNQPQH	TRBV7-9	TRBJ1-5
ASSSLAGGTDTQY	TRBV5-1	TRBJ2-3
ASRDYRGPNTGELF	TRBV11-3	TRBJ2-2
ASSLEISGGPETQY	TRBV5-1	TRBJ2-5
ASSPRAETGRVQETQY	TRBV7-8	TRBJ2-5
ASSFYLYEQY	TRBV7-8	TRBJ2-7
ASSSSPVSTDTQY	TRBV7-2	TRBJ2-3
ASFRAGVPDTQY	TRBV5-1	TRBJ2-3
ASSQLAGGPTGELF	TRBV19	TRBJ2-2
ASSLPPAGANVLT	TRBV28	TRBJ2-6
ASSGTVMNTEAF	TRBV28	TRBJ1-1
ASSELRGAGGYEQY	TRBV2	TRBJ2-7
ASSLGQGSGGNTIY	TRBV5-1	TRBJ1-3
ASSLARGTGGEVTEAF	TRBV7-2	TRBJ1-1
ASSLETSGLYEQY	TRBV5-1	TRBJ2-7
ASTTTGREVADTQY	TRBV2	TRBJ2-3
AWTLRGGFYGYT	TRBV30	TRBJ1-2
ASSYQQGYEQY	TRBV5-1	TRBJ2-7
ASSPMGGSGNTIY	TRBV28	TRBJ1-3
ATSRAGSGSRSGVLT	TRBV15	TRBJ2-6
ASSYSSGAETQY	TRBV6-5	TRBJ2-5
ASSLLTGPNTEAF	TRBV7-9	TRBJ1-1
ASSQDPNEGNTIY	TRBV4-1	TRBJ1-3
ASSSLVGYQPQH	TRBV28	TRBJ1-5
ASSETGVNTEAF	TRBV2	TRBJ1-1
ASSLRLAGSTDTQY	TRBV14	TRBJ2-3
ASSLKGGRALTGELF	TRBV7-3	TRBJ2-2
ASSPPLKLGNEQF	TRBV18	TRBJ2-1
ASSVETGYEQY	TRBV2	TRBJ2-7